This TCR beta chain is from a study of shared clonotypes between healthy human individuals. General study results and limits: Rarefaction revealed incomplete sorted-subset sequencing despite large depth. Clonotypes that were shared across four donors made up around 5% of naive CD4 clonotypes.

This clone was detected once. What it binds is not known. The CDR3 spans 11 residues. The trim removed 4 bases at V and 9 bases at J, leaving 5 bases unmatched. The germline V gene encodes CDR1 DFQATT and CDR2 SNEGSKA (reference sequence). The table came from immunoSEQ multiplex PCR; TCRdb's copy has only in-frame clones and leaves some out. Among hundreds of thousands of clones listed, more than 95% were seen once. The sample was naive CD4+ T cells sorted from blood. This sample's subset: CD45RA+ positively selected. This receptor was obtained from a woman aged 25 to 39 in good health. The chain recombines TRBV20-1 with TRBJ1-1; 7 nucleotides agree with TRBD1. The CDR3 DNA is TGCAGTGCTAACAGGGGAGTACAAGCTTTCTTT. Translated: CSANRGVQAFF.